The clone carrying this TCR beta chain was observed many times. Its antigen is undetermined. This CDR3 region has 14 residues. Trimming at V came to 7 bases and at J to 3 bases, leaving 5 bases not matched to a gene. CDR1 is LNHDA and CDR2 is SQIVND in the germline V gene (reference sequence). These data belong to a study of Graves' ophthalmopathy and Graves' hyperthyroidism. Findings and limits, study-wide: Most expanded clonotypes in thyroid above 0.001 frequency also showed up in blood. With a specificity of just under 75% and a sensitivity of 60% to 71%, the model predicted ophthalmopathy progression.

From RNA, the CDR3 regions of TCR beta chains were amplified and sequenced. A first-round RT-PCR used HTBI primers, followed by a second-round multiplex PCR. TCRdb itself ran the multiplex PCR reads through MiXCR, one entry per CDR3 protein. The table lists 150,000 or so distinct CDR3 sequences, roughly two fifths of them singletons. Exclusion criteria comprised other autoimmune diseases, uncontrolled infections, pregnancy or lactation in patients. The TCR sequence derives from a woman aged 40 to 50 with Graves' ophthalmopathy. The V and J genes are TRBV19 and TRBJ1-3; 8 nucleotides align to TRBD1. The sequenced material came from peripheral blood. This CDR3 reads CASMPGQGGNTIYF. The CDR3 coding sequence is TGTGCCAGTATGCCCGGACAGGGTGGAAACACCATATATTTT. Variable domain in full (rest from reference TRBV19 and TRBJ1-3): DGGITQSPKYLFRKEGQNVTLSCEQNLNHDAMYWYRQDPGQGLRLIYYSQIVNDFQKGDIAEGYSVSREKKESFPLTVTSAQKNPTAFYLCASMPGQGGNTIYFGEGSWLTVV.